This T cell receptor beta chain was recorded in a study of shared clonotypes between healthy human individuals. This CDR3 spans 15 amino acids. From germline, CDR1 is MNHEY and CDR2 SVGAGI. Trimming cost V 4 bases and J 6 bases; bases outside gene matches: 9. TCRdb's copy holds only in-frame clones and misses some; the assay was immunoSEQ multiplex PCR. The sample carries about 2.3 million clones, about nine tenths recorded once. Details on this clone: The target antigen is unknown.

Caucasian adults living in Nashville, Tennessee, provided all samples. Study conclusions and caveats: Unshared clonotypes carried lower generation probabilities than those common to all four donors.

This chain links TRBV6-5 with TRBJ2-7, with 10 bases aligning to TRBD2. The clonotype was recovered from a man between 18 and 35 years old in good health. Some clones in this sample may be carry-over from other donors' samples. The sequenced sample consisted of naive CD4+ T cells from PBMCs. The subset denotes: CD45RA+ positively selected. The CDR3 DNA reads TGTGCCAGCAGTTGGATAGCGGGAGGAGGGTCCGAGCAGTACTTC. Its translation is CASSWIAGGGSEQYF.